The 6 T cell receptor beta chains presented below share a single source sample, sequenced in a study of CD4 T cells in relation to SARS-CoV-2 and coronaviruses (dated by TCRdb to the early 2020s). CD4+ T cells from unexposed donors were collected before the COVID-19 pandemic (2011-2018). The library was made by the immunoSEQ multiplex PCR assay. Imported from immuneACCESS, the table was reduced by TCRdb to in-frame sequences with V and J called. These copies leave out some clones; in studies compared against another copy, an unresolved V gene accounts for under half, and the cause of the remainder is not known. The sample table contains some 70,000 clones; only one count was recorded for more than 85% of them. The ten biggest clones cover around 0.23% of the sample. The material sequenced was naive CD4+ T cells from PBMCs. The meaning of the sample's cell subset or site label: naive CD4+ T cells isolated by negative enrichment. These receptors were taken from a human donor in good health.

The chain uses TRBV19 and TRBJ2-7; 10 positions match TRBD2. Trimming removed 3 bases from V and 2 bases from J; junction bases left unmatched: 10. CDR1 LNHDA and CDR2 SQIVND come from the germline V gene (reference sequence). The CDR3 is 17 amino acids. In DNA form, the CDR3 reads TGTGCCAGTAGTATTACTAGCGGGGTTTCCTCCACCTACGAGCAGTACTTC. Protein sequence: CASSITSGVSSTYEQYF.

The gene calls are TRBV5-4 and TRBJ2-3; TRBD2 matches 14 bases. The CDR3 is 16 residues long. Looked up from germline, CDR1 is SGHNT and CDR2 is YYREEE (reference sequence). V was clipped by 3 bases and J by 3 bases; unmatched bases: 3. The CDR3: CASSSGTSGSTDTQYF. DNA for the CDR3: TGTGCCAGCAGCTCCGGGACTAGCGGGAGTACAGATACGCAGTATTTT.

The rearrangement uses TRBV9 and TRBJ2-7, with TRBD2 matching over 7 bases. The germline gives CDR1 SGDLS, CDR2 YYNGEE. The ends lost 1 base at V and 2 bases at J; junction bases unmatched: 12. This CDR3 has 17 residues. The CDR3 here is CASSVRPGSGGTYEQYF. DNA of the CDR3: TGTGCCAGCAGCGTACGACCAGGGTCGGGAGGAACCTACGAGCAGTACTTC.

The rearrangement joins TRBV18 to TRBJ2-3; D is possibly TRBD1 (6 bases). There are 13 residues in the CDR3. Germline V gene lookup returns CDR1 KGHSH and CDR2 LQKENI. Trimming pared 4 bases from V and 2 bases from J, leaving 7 bases between. The CDR3: CASSRGHTDTQYF. CDR3 coding DNA: TGTGCCAGCTCACGGGGGCACACAGATACGCAGTATTTT.

This chain joins TRBV11-3 and TRBJ2-1; TRBD1 aligns across 7 bases. CDR1 and CDR2 (germline): SGHNT, YENEEA. The CDR3 has 15 amino acids. Trimming at V came to 1 base and at J to 4 bases, leaving 4 bases not matched to a gene. The DNA for the CDR3 is TGTGCCAGCAGCTTAGGCAGGGGGTTGTACAATGAGCAGTTCTTC. Its translation is CASSLGRGLYNEQFF.

This chain joins TRBV28 and TRBJ2-3; D assignment may be TRBD1 or TRBD2 (6 bases each). This CDR3 contains 14 residues. V shed 3 bases and J shed 4 bases, with 11 bases lying between them. Looked up from germline, CDR1 is MDHEN and CDR2 is SYDVKM. The CDR3 DNA reads as TGTGCCAGCAGTTTTCGGGGGCTCCCAGATACGCAGTATTTT. Translation gives CASSFRGLPDTQYF.